The rows below give T cell receptor beta chains drawn from one sample of a study of Ad26.COV2.S vaccination and SARS-CoV-2 variants. Libraries were prepared by immunoSEQ multiplex PCR; TCRdb keeps only in-frame clonotypes and omits some of them. The sample shows 290,000 or so clones, about 87% of them seen only once. The sample was peripheral blood, taken in a trial of Ad26.COV2.S vaccine versus placebo. Source of these receptors: a person between 18 and 65 years old who received the Ad26.COV2.S COVID-19 vaccine or a placebo. The CDR3 runs from the conserved cysteine through the conserved F or W. A D gene is named only where the DNA matches it firmly. The size field is filled for only some rows; it gives once, few, many or a size class.

V gene,clone size,D gene,J gene,CDR3 protein,CDR3 DNA
TRBV7-9,-,TRBD1,TRBJ1-4,CASSSGTGMFEKLFF,TGTGCCAGCAGCTCTGGGACAGGGATGTTTGAAAAACTGTTTTTT
TRBV7-9,-,TRBD2,TRBJ2-7,CASSPRVAGGHEQYF,TGTGCCAGCAGCCCCCGAGTCGCGGGGGGCCACGAGCAGTACTTC
TRBV13,-,-,TRBJ1-1,CASSLENRLTEAFF,TGTGCCAGCAGCTTAGAAAATAGACTCACTGAAGCTTTCTTT
TRBV18,few,TRBD1,TRBJ1-2,CASSTDRGGYTF,TGTGCCAGCTCAACGGACAGGGGAGGCTACACCTTC
TRBV5-1,-,TRBD1,TRBJ2-5,CASSSPGQTQETQYF,TGCGCCAGCAGCTCGCCGGGACAGACCCAAGAGACCCAGTACTTC
TRBV5-1,-,TRBD2,TRBJ2-4,CASSSETTSGRELRENIQYF,TGCGCCAGCAGCTCCGAAACGACTAGCGGGAGAGAGTTGCGAGAAAACATTCAGTACTTC
TRBV7-6,-,-,TRBJ1-4,CASSLGASSSLINEKLFF,TGTGCCAGCAGCTTAGGGGCCTCATCTTCCCTTATTAATGAAAAACTGTTTTTT
TRBV27,-,-,TRBJ2-7,CASSWISGSYEQYF,TGTGCCAGCAGCTGGATCAGCGGGTCTTACGAGCAGTACTTC
TRBV19,-,TRBD2,TRBJ2-7,CASSTYGWTSGLNEQYF,TGTGCCAGTAGTACGTACGGGTGGACTAGCGGTCTTAACGAGCAGTACTTC
TRBV6-2/TRBV6-3,-,TRBD1,TRBJ2-3,CASSYLPGQGFTQYF,TGTGCCAGCAGTTACTTGCCGGGACAGGGGTTTACGCAGTATTTT
TRBV2,-,-,TRBJ1-4,CASTVGGSNEKLFF,TGTGCCAGCACTGTAGGGGGTTCTAATGAAAAACTGTTTTTT
TRBV25-1,-,TRBD1,TRBJ1-1,CASSESPGQGSNTEAFF,TGTGCCAGCAGTGAATCACCGGGACAGGGATCGAACACTGAAGCTTTCTTT
TRBV7-2,once,-,TRBJ1-3,CASSLSTGPGNTIYF,TGTGCCAGCAGCTTATCGACAGGCCCTGGAAACACCATATATTTT
TRBV10-3,-,TRBD2,TRBJ2-1,CAIPGGRGNEQFF,TGTGCCATCCCAGGCGGGAGGGGCAATGAGCAGTTCTTC
TRBV6-4,-,-,TRBJ1-1,CASSLQGGTEAFF,TGTGCCAGCAGTTTACAGGGAGGCACTGAAGCTTTCTTT
TRBV10-3,-,-,TRBJ2-5,CAISESLKTQYF,TGTGCCATCAGTGAGTCTCTCAAGACCCAGTACTTC
TRBV5-1,-,-,TRBJ1-1,CASSLASGTEAFF,TGCGCCAGCAGCTTGGCATCCGGCACTGAAGCTTTCTTT